These 10 T cell receptor beta chains were all obtained from the same sample, sequenced in a study of T cell repertoires in cytomegalovirus infection. Which antigens these TCRs recognize remains unknown. TCRdb recomputed calls from the reads with MiXCR, one row per CDR3 protein. The sample consists of roughly 500,000 distinct CDR3 sequences, roughly 46% of them appearing once. The sequencing here drew on cultured PBMCs, taken from culture after CMV antigen stimulation. These receptors all come from a human donor in good health (CMV status not recorded). Some clones in this sample may be carry-over from other donors' samples.

The V gene is TRBV20-1, the J gene TRBJ2-1; 7 bases line up with TRBD1. CDR1 and CDR2 (germline): DFQATT, SNEGSKA (reference sequence). The V gene end was trimmed by 3 bases and the J gene end by 6 bases; junction bases not matched to a gene: 5. The CDR3 runs 13 residues. CDR3 region: CSASLRQGNEQFF. The CDR3 DNA sequence: TGCAGTGCTAGCTTGAGACAGGGCAATGAGCAGTTCTTC.

V usage is TRBV28 and J usage is TRBJ1-2; D unclear. CDR3 size: 13 residues. Trimming shortened V by 3 bases and J by 4 bases, and 9 bases separated the two germline ends. CDR1 is MDHEN, CDR2 SYDVKM, per germline. This chain's CDR3 is CASSFEGGYGYTF. The CDR3 DNA reads TGTGCCAGCAGTTTCGAGGGAGGCTATGGCTACACCTTC.

V and J are TRBV3-1 and TRBJ1-1; D unclear. The CDR3 is made up of 14 amino acids. From germline, CDR1 is LGHDT and CDR2 YNNKEL (reference sequence). Deletions cut 0 bases from V and 4 bases from J, with 9 bases between. The DNA of the CDR3 is TGTGCCAGCAGCCAAGACGGGGTAATCACTGAAGCTTTCTTT. It translates to CASSQDGVITEAFF. The full variable domain, in which reference TRBV3-1 and TRBJ1-1 provide the parts outside the CDR3, is DTAVSQTPKYLVTQMGNDKSIKCEQNLGHDTMYWYKQDSKKFLKIMFSYNNKELIINETVPNRFSPKSPDKAHLNLHINSLELGDSAVYFCASSQDGVITEAFFGQGTRLTVV.

The sample holds a few counts of this clonotype. CDR3 region: CASSPLLNQETQYF. Here the CDR3 DNA reads TGTGCCAGCAGTCCTCTTTTGAACCAAGAGACCCAGTACTTC. V and J are TRBV12-3 or TRBV12-4 and TRBJ2-5; D uncertain. Trimming left V 5 bases short and J 0 bases short, with 10 bases between. This CDR3 is built from 14 residues.

This clonotype was detected ten times or more. V is TRBV5-4 and J is TRBJ2-1; D is ambiguous. V lost 4 bases to trimming and J lost 7 bases, with 9 bases between them. Germline-derived CDR1 and CDR2 are SGHNT and YYREEE (reference sequence). There are 12 residues in the CDR3. The CDR3 loop reads CASSPDSNEQFF. Here the CDR3 DNA reads TGTGCCAGCAGCCCCGATAGTAATGAGCAGTTCTTC.

This clonotype came up a few times. The chain recombines TRBV19 with TRBJ2-5, with D possibly TRBD2 on 5 matching bases. The V end lost 9 bases, the J end lost 5 bases, and 22 bases lay between the germline ends. Germline loops: CDR1 LNHDA, CDR2 SQIVND (reference sequence). This CDR3 is 15 amino acids long. The CDR3 here is CASTRTGQQWETQYF. The CDR3 bases are TGTGCCAGCACTAGGACGGGCCAGCAGTGGGAGACCCAGTACTTC.

In its sample, this clonotype was seen once. The V call is TRBV28, the J call TRBJ1-1, with a weak D call TRBD1 (6 bases). Trimming shortened V by 5 bases and J by 6 bases, and 28 bases separated the two germline ends. The CDR3 length is 18 residues. Germline V gene sequence: CDR1 MDHEN, CDR2 SYDVKM. The CDR3: CASSPYDTSADRLAEAFF. CDR3 in DNA: TGTGCCAGCAGTCCCTATGATACTTCGGCAGACAGGTTGGCTGAAGCTTTCTTT.

This clonotype was counted only a few times. The gene calls are TRBV7-9 and TRBJ1-1, with D possibly TRBD1 on 5 matching bases. Germline values: CDR1 SEHNR, CDR2 FQNEAQ (reference sequence). V was cut by 2 bases and J by 7 bases, with 17 bases left in between. There are 15 residues in the CDR3. As DNA, the CDR3 is TGTGCCAGCAGCTTATTTTTCGGGACGGGAAATGAAGCTTTCTTT. Translating it yields CASSLFFGTGNEAFF. Drawing the rest from reference TRBV7-9 and TRBJ1-1, the complete variable domain is DTGVSQNPRHKITKRGQNVTFRCDPISEHNRLYWYRQTLGQGPEFLTYFQNEAQLEKSRLLSDRFSAERPKGSFSTLEIQRTEQGDSAMYLCASSLFFGTGNEAFFGQGTRLTVV.

The rearrangement uses TRBV2 and TRBJ1-3, with D unclear. Per germline, CDR1 SNHLY and CDR2 FYNNEI. The CDR3 covers 13 residues. The V end lost 6 bases, the J end lost 1 base, and 7 bases lay between the germline ends. The DNA for the CDR3 is TGTGCCAGCAGCCAGTTATCTGGAAACACCATATATTTT. Amino acids: CASSQLSGNTIYF.

This clonotype was observed a single time. The V gene is TRBV2, the J gene TRBJ1-5, with D hard to call. Germline-derived CDR1 and CDR2 are SNHLY and FYNNEI. The length of the CDR3 is 17 residues. V gave up 2 bases and J gave up 0 bases, with 14 bases separating them. The CDR3 region has the DNA TGTGCCAGCAGTGAACATGGCGGGGAATATAGCAATCAGCCCCAGCATTTT. This codes for CASSEHGGEYSNQPQHF.